What follows are 17 T cell receptor beta chains derived from one specimen sequenced in a study of blood T cell repertoires in COVID-19. This table comes from immunoSEQ multiplex PCR, and its TCRdb copy is limited to in-frame clones, with some not included. This sample has some 290,000 clones; roughly 90% occur once, and the top ten carry about 4%. The source material was PBMCs or T cells enriched from blood (not recorded which). The source is a woman in her 30s who had been exposed to COVID-19.

The rearrangement links TRBV12-5 to TRBJ1-5; 9 nucleotides align to TRBD1. This CDR3 comprises 13 residues. The V and J ends lost 6 bases and 7 bases, in that order; junction bases with no gene match: 4. Germline loops: CDR1 LGHNT, CDR2 FRNRAP. CDR3 sequence: CASGGTGRQPQHF. CDR3 DNA sequence: TGTGCTAGTGGGGGGACAGGGAGGCAGCCCCAGCATTTT.

The rearrangement uses TRBV9 and TRBJ1-2; perhaps TRBD1 as D (5 bases). The germline V gene encodes CDR1 SGDLS and CDR2 YYNGEE. Trimming took 0 bases from V and 3 from J, leaving 12 bases between them. The CDR3 covers 15 residues. CDR3 region: CASSVAREGYYGYTF. CDR3 DNA sequence: TGTGCCAGCAGCGTAGCGCGGGAGGGGTACTATGGCTACACCTTC.

V gene TRBV7-9 combines with J gene TRBJ2-3; D may be TRBD2 (6 bases). V gave up 1 base and J gave up 3 bases, with 11 bases separating them. Looked up from germline, CDR1 is SEHNR and CDR2 is FQNEAQ (reference sequence). The CDR3 extends over 15 amino acids. CDR3 loop: CASSLGHRGTDTQYF. The CDR3 nucleotides read TGTGCCAGCAGCTTAGGACACCGGGGGACAGATACGCAGTATTTT.

The chain employs TRBV10-3 and TRBJ1-1; 8 bases fit TRBD1. Germline lookup yields CDR1 ENHRY and CDR2 SYGVKD. V was clipped by 0 bases and J by 1 base; unmatched bases: 1. The CDR3 consists of 15 residues. The CDR3 here is CAISESDRANTEAFF. Written as DNA, the CDR3 is TGTGCCATCAGTGAGTCGGACAGGGCGAACACTGAAGCTTTCTTT.

The chain joins TRBV15 to TRBJ1-1, with 8 bases that match TRBD1. CDR1 and CDR2 (germline): LNHNV, YYDKDF (reference sequence). The CDR3 contains 16 residues. The V segment lost 3 bases and the J segment 7 bases; nucleotides outside the gene matches: 13. The CDR3 here is CATSSATGGFMGEAFF. Here the CDR3 DNA reads TGTGCCACCAGCAGCGCAACAGGGGGATTTATGGGTGAAGCTTTCTTT. Based on the CDR3 plus reference TRBV15 and TRBJ1-1, the full variable domain is DAMVIQNPRYQVTQFGKPVTLSCSQTLNHNVMYWYQQKSSQAPKLLFHYYDKDFNNEADTPDNFQSRRPNTSFCFLDIRSPGLGDTAMYLCATSSATGGFMGEAFFGQGTRLTVV.

Worth noting for this clone: At the DNA level, this CDR3 is encoded by other sequences in the same sample as well. The genes are TRBV7-9 and TRBJ1-4, with a tentative D call TRBD1 (6 bases). The CDR3 is 14 residues long. Germline V gene data show CDR1 as SEHNR and CDR2 as FQNEAQ (reference sequence). The ends were cut back, 3 bases at V and 8 bases at J, with 13 bases in the middle. CDR3 sequence: CASSLGQGNEKLFF. The CDR3 DNA sequence: TGTGCCAGCAGCTTGGGCCAGGGGAACGAAAAACTGTTTTTT.

The rearrangement links TRBV4-3 to TRBJ2-7; possibly TRBD1 for D (6 bases). Germline CDR1 reads LGHNA; CDR2 reads YSLEER. The V end was cut by 0 bases, the J end by 7 bases, with 10 bases between. This CDR3 contains 13 residues. DNA of the CDR3: TGCGCCAGCAGCCAAGATCCAGGGGATGAGCAGTACTTC. Translation: CASSQDPGDEQYF.

V and J are TRBV7-9 and TRBJ1-6; possibly TRBD1 for D (6 bases). The germline V and J ends were trimmed by 4 bases and 7 bases, with 20 bases remaining between them. The V gene's germline CDR1 is SEHNR and CDR2 FQNEAQ (reference sequence). The CDR3 is made up of 17 amino acids. The CDR3 nucleotides read TGTGCCAGCAGCTCCCGCCTAGGGGGGGCGCGGAATTCACCCCTCCACTTT. Its translation: CASSSRLGGARNSPLHF.

The rearrangement joins TRBV19 to TRBJ1-5, with D unresolved. Germline values: CDR1 LNHDA, CDR2 SQIVND (reference sequence). V gave up 5 bases and J gave up 0 bases, with 8 bases separating them. The CDR3 length is 14 residues. CDR3 amino acids: CASSVRDSNQPQHF. In DNA, the CDR3 is TGTGCCAGTAGTGTCCGAGATAGCAATCAGCCCCAGCATTTT.

This rearrangement joins TRBV5-1 to TRBJ1-2, with 11 bases identical to TRBD1. CDR3 length equals 15 residues. The V and J ends lost 3 bases and 2 bases, in that order; junction bases with no gene match: 3. Germline values: CDR1 SGHRS, CDR2 YFSETQ. The chain's CDR3 is CASSSGQGENYGYTF. The CDR3 bases are TGCGCCAGCAGCTCGGGACAGGGGGAGAACTATGGCTACACCTTC.

The chain uses TRBV19 and TRBJ1-1; no definite D call. V lost 7 bases to trimming and J lost 4 bases, with 19 bases between them. CDR3 length: 15 amino acids. The germline gives CDR1 LNHDA, CDR2 SQIVND (reference sequence). This CDR3 reads CASIRDLSWGTEAFF. The DNA for the CDR3 is TGTGCCAGTATTCGGGATCTCTCGTGGGGCACTGAAGCTTTCTTT.

The gene calls are TRBV6-5 and TRBJ2-2; D gene uncertain. V was trimmed by 7 bases and J by 5 bases, leaving 11 bases between them. Germline V CDR1 and CDR2: MNHEY, SVGAGI. CDR3 size: 13 residues. The CDR3 reads CASTPMRTGELFF. CDR3 DNA: TGTGCCAGCACCCCAATGAGGACCGGGGAGCTGTTTTTT.

Remarks on this clone: An end of the junction does not agree with germline; a read error may underlie this. The chain recombines TRBV5-8 with TRBJ1-6; 8 positions agree with TRBD1. The CDR3 loop spans 12 amino acids. Germline CDR1 and CDR2: SGHTS and YDEGEE. DNA of the CDR3: TGTGCCAGCAGCTTCCCTCGGACAGGGTCGAACTTT. This encodes CASSFPRTGSNF.

The rearrangement links TRBV4-1 to TRBJ1-1; possible D gene TRBD1, 5 bases. The V end was cut by 3 bases, the J end by 4 bases, with 12 bases between. The germline V gene encodes CDR1 MGHRA and CDR2 YSYEKL. The CDR3 is made up of 14 amino acids. The CDR3 protein is CASSHPGWGTEAFF. CDR3 sequence (DNA): TGCGCCAGCAGCCATCCAGGGTGGGGCACTGAAGCTTTCTTT.

The rearrangement links TRBV9 to TRBJ2-7; D possibly corresponds to TRBD2 (6 bases). Trimming removed 2 bases at V and 3 bases at J, with 12 bases between. The CDR3 has 14 amino acids. Germline V gene sequence: CDR1 SGDLS, CDR2 YYNGEE. Here the CDR3 reads CASSVGTQDYEQYF. CDR3 coding DNA: TGTGCCAGCAGCGTCGGGACTCAGGACTACGAGCAGTACTTC. The whole variable domain, filled in from reference TRBV9 and TRBJ2-7, reads DSGVTQTPKHLITATGQRVTLRCSPRSGDLSVYWYQQSLDQGLQFLIQYYNGEERAKGNILERFSAQQFPDLHSELNLSSLELGDSALYFCASSVGTQDYEQYFGPGTRLTVT.

The chain links TRBV6-5 to TRBJ1-5; no clear D. Trimming removed 4 bases at V and 6 bases at J, with 10 bases between. The CDR3 consists of 13 residues. CDR1 MNHEY and CDR2 SVGAGI come from the germline V gene. The CDR3 reads CASSSARSQPQHF. The CDR3 bases are TGTGCCAGCAGTTCCGCAAGGAGTCAGCCCCAGCATTTT.

The chain links TRBV7-9 to TRBJ1-6; D is perhaps TRBD1 (5 bases). Germline values: CDR1 SEHNR, CDR2 FQNEAQ (reference sequence). V lost 0 bases, J lost 9 bases, and 15 bases lay in between. The CDR3 is 16 amino acids. The CDR3 bases are TGTGCCAGCAGCTTAGCGCTGGGTACAGGCGGTTCACCCCTCCACTTT. Its translation is CASSLALGTGGSPLHF.